A selection of T cell receptor beta chains follows, all from one sample in a study of control samples from healthy donors and cancer patients. The assay was immunoSEQ multiplex PCR, and TCRdb's table has in-frame clones only and misses some. The sample records roughly 370,000 clones, around 90% being singletons. Sequenced material: PBMCs. The receptor source for this set is a man aged 40-55 years with head and neck cancer. The CDR3 runs from the conserved cysteine through the conserved F or W. The D gene is left open where the match is weak. Rows may omit the clone size; those that give it use once, few, many or a size class.

d_call j_call clone_size v_call cdr3_nt cdr3_aa
. TRBJ2-2 . TRBV9 TGTGCCAGCAGCGTGTCCTCCCCGGGACACATTAACACCGGGGAGCTGTTTTTT CASSVSSPGHINTGELFF
. TRBJ2-3 . TRBV9 TGTGCCAGCAGCGTAGGGGTGGGGGGCACGGATACGCAGTATTTT CASSVGVGGTDTQYF
. TRBJ1-5 . TRBV4-3 TGCGCCAGCAGCCAAGATGCATCGTTAGGGCCCCAGCATTTT CASSQDASLGPQHF
. TRBJ2-7 . TRBV15 TGTGCCACCAGCAGAGATGCCGGCAAACGCTATCCCTACGAGCAGTACTTC CATSRDAGKRYPYEQYF
TRBD1 TRBJ1-2 . TRBV6-5 TGTGCCAGCAGTTACTCCGGACAGGACGGATATGGCTACACCTTC CASSYSGQDGYGYTF
TRBD1 TRBJ1-5 . TRBV3-1/TRBV3-2 TGTGCCAGCAGCCAGGGGACAGACAATCAGCCCCAGCATTTT CASSQGTDNQPQHF
. TRBJ2-7 many TRBV9 TGTGCCAGCAGCGTAGGGCAGGGAATCTCCTACGAGCAGTACTTC CASSVGQGISYEQYF
TRBD2 TRBJ2-1 . TRBV6-6 TGTGCCAGCAGAGGACTAGCGGGAGTGGTTGCCAATGAGCAGTTCTTC CASRGLAGVVANEQFF
. TRBJ1-3 . TRBV4-2 TGTGCCAGCGGGGCAGGGACCTCTGGAAACACCATATATTTT CASGAGTSGNTIYF
. TRBJ2-7 . TRBV5-4 TGTGCCAGCAGCTTTCTGAATTCCTACGAGCAGTACTTC CASSFLNSYEQYF
. TRBJ2-1 . TRBV27 TGTGCCAGCAGTTTAACTCAAAGGGTCTCCTACAATGAGCAGTTCTTC CASSLTQRVSYNEQFF
. TRBJ1-6 . TRBV5-1 TGCGCCAGCAGCCTTGACCAGGGCGCAAATTCACCCCTCCACTTT CASSLDQGANSPLHF
. TRBJ2-7 . TRBV3-1/TRBV3-2 TGTGCCAGCAGCCAAGAGACGAGAACCTACGAGCAGTACTTC CASSQETRTYEQYF
TRBD1 TRBJ1-2 . TRBV6-2/TRBV6-3 TGTGCCAGCAGTTACCCAAATCATGGACAGGGGAGAGGCTACACCTTC CASSYPNHGQGRGYTF
TRBD2 TRBJ2-5 . TRBV7-2 TGTGCCAGCAGCTCCGGACTAGCGGGGGGACAAGAGACCCAGTACTTC CASSSGLAGGQETQYF
. TRBJ2-4 . TRBV14 TGTGCCAGCAGCCCACCCTTGAGGGGAACCATTCAGTACTTC CASSPPLRGTIQYF
TRBD2 TRBJ2-7 . TRBV12-3/TRBV12-4 TGTGCCAGCAGCCGGACTAGCGGGGGCGAGCAGTACTTC CASSRTSGGEQYF
. TRBJ1-2 . TRBV11-2 TGTGCCAGCAGCTTAGATCAGACCTATGGCTACACCTTC CASSLDQTYGYTF
. TRBJ2-7 . TRBV19 TGTGCCAGTAGTTCTCAGTACGAGCAGTACTTC CASSSQYEQYF
. TRBJ1-5 . TRBV28 TGTGCCAGCAGCTTTATCGGGTTGGGCAATCAGCCCCAGCATTTT CASSFIGLGNQPQHF
. TRBJ1-5 medium-sized TRBV10-2 TGCGCCAGCGTCCCGGGAAGCAATCAGCCCCAGCATTTT CASVPGSNQPQHF
. TRBJ1-1 . TRBV7-2 TGTGCCAGCAGCTTACCTGAGTACACTGAAGCTTTCTTT CASSLPEYTEAFF
TRBD1 TRBJ1-4 . TRBV28 TGTGCCAGCAGTTCGCCGGGACAGACAACTAATGAAAAACTGTTTTTT CASSSPGQTTNEKLFF
. TRBJ1-5 . TRBV5-8 TGTGCCAGCAGCTTTCAGGGAGGTTACAATCAGCCCCAGCATTTT CASSFQGGYNQPQHF
. TRBJ1-5 . TRBV28 TGTGCCAGCAGTTTAACGGGGATGGATCAGCCCCAGCATTTT CASSLTGMDQPQHF
TRBD1 TRBJ1-1 . TRBV28 TGTGCCAGCAGTTCCGGGACAGGGAGAACTGAAGCTTTCTTT CASSSGTGRTEAFF
. TRBJ2-7 . TRBV28 TGTGCCAGCAGGGGGGCTCTTCGATCCTACGAGCAGTACTTC CASRGALRSYEQYF
. TRBJ2-7 . TRBV19 TGTGCCAGTAGCTCATATTACGAGCAGTACTTC CASSSYYEQYF
TRBD1 TRBJ1-2 . TRBV4-3 TGCGCCAGCAGCCACGGGGACAGCTATGGCTACACCTTC CASSHGDSYGYTF
TRBD1 TRBJ2-7 . TRBV19 TGTGCCAGTAGTAACCAACTCCCCCTATTCGGACAGGAAATGGTGTGGTACTTC CASSNQLPLFGQEMVWYF
. TRBJ1-1 . TRBV6-5 TGTGCCAGCAGTTTCAGGCCTGAAAGGAGGAACACTGAAGCTTTCTTT CASSFRPERRNTEAFF
. TRBJ1-1 . TRBV7-2 TGTGCCAGCAGCCCCCAGGTGGTCGCCTACACTGAAGCTTTCTTT CASSPQVVAYTEAFF
TRBD2 TRBJ2-5 . TRBV24-1 TGTGCCACCGGGACTAGCGGGAGACAAGAGACCCAGTACTTC CATGTSGRQETQYF
TRBD1 TRBJ2-1 few TRBV10-3 TGTGCCAGCACAGGCGGGACAGGGGTCAATGAGCAGTTCTTC CASTGGTGVNEQFF
TRBD1 TRBJ2-1 . TRBV27 TGTGCCAGCAGTTCACAGGGGGCCGGCTACAATGAGCAGTTCTTC CASSSQGAGYNEQFF
. TRBJ2-7 . TRBV7-2 TGTGCCAGCAGCCAGGGGTGGGCCGAGCAGTACTTC CASSQGWAEQYF
. TRBJ1-5 . TRBV28 TGTGCCAGCAGTACGGACAGTAATCAGCCCCAGCATTTT CASSTDSNQPQHF
. TRBJ1-2 once TRBV4-2 TGTGCCAGCAGCCAAGATAGGGGGGAGGGTGGCTACACCTTC CASSQDRGEGGYTF
. TRBJ1-5 . TRBV2 TGTGTCAGCAGCCCCGACCGTTCCAATCAGCCCCAGCATTTT CVSSPDRSNQPQHF
. TRBJ1-3 . TRBV6-5 TGTGCCAGCAGTTACAAAGGGCCCAGCTCTGGAAACACCATATATTTT CASSYKGPSSGNTIYF
. TRBJ2-5 . TRBV28 TGTGCCAGCAGTTCGCCCGGGACCGTGCAAGAGACCCAGTACTTC CASSSPGTVQETQYF
. TRBJ2-5 once TRBV28 TGTGCCAGCAGTTTTGAGTGGGGGAGCGACCTTCAAGAGACCCAGTACTTC CASSFEWGSDLQETQYF
. TRBJ1-1 . TRBV20-1 TGCAGTGCTTTCGAGAGCACTGAAGCTTTCTTT CSAFESTEAFF
TRBD1 TRBJ2-3 . TRBV7-2 TGTGCCAGCAGCTTAGTCCGGGACAGGGGACGGACAGATACGCAGTATTTT CASSLVRDRGRTDTQYF
. TRBJ2-6 . TRBV4-3 TGCGCCAGCAGCCGGGACATAGGATCTGGGGCCAACGTCCTGACTTTC CASSRDIGSGANVLTF
TRBD2 TRBJ2-5 . TRBV6-1 TGTGCCAGCAGTGAACTGGGACTAGCGGCTCCACGAGAGACCCAGTACTTC CASSELGLAAPRETQYF
. TRBJ2-7 once TRBV7-2 TGTGCCAGCAGCTCAGGAGGTGGGGGCGTCTACGAGCAGTACTTC CASSSGGGGVYEQYF
TRBD1 TRBJ1-5 . TRBV6-5 TGTGCCAGCAGTTACAACCGGGACAGGGGGCAGCCCCAGCATTTT CASSYNRDRGQPQHF
TRBD1 TRBJ2-7 . TRBV6-5 TGTGCCAGCAGAACTCACCGGGACAGCTACGAGCAGTACTTC CASRTHRDSYEQYF
TRBD1 TRBJ1-5 . TRBV7-6 TGTGCCAGCAGCTTTGGACAGGATCAGCCCCAGCATTTT CASSFGQDQPQHF
. TRBJ2-6 . TRBV6-4 TGTGCCAGCAGTAGGGAGCCCGGGGCCAACGTCCTGACTTTC CASSREPGANVLTF
TRBD1 TRBJ2-5 . TRBV29-1 TGCAGCGTTCGGACAGGGGGGGAAGAGACCCAGTACTTC CSVRTGGEETQYF
. TRBJ1-3 . TRBV27 TGTGCCAGCAGTTTATGGTGGGGAAACACCATATATTTT CASSLWWGNTIYF